A single sample is the source of the 27 T cell receptor beta chains below, sequenced in a study of T cell responses to AZD1222 COVID-19 vaccine. Here immunoSEQ multiplex PCR was the method, and the copy in TCRdb shows in-frame clones only, minus some. The sample lists fewer than 65,000 clones; about 86% were seen once. Sequencing was performed on peripheral blood, taken on day 0 of AZD1222 vaccination. The source of these receptors is an adult in good health.

As to this clone: Without the conserved terminal phenylalanine or tryptophan, this CDR3 likely stems from a read error. No DNA is shown, since the ends of the CDR3 on it are uncertain; the CDR3 is the one TCRdb lists. V is TRBV21-1 and J is TRBJ1-2. TRBV21-1 is designated a pseudogene. The CDR3 spans 10 amino acids, including both terminal residues. CDR3: CASSKALEVD.

V usage is TRBV6-5 and J usage is TRBJ1-1, with 12 bases aligning to TRBD1. In germline, CDR1 is MNHEY, CDR2 SVGAGI. Trimming took 5 bases from V and 6 from J; bases not matched to a gene: 7. The CDR3 consists of 15 residues. The CDR3 DNA reads TGTGCCAGCAGTACCTGGGGACAGGGGGCGGCTGAAGCTTTCTTT. Translated, it gives CASSTWGQGAAEAFF.

This chain uses TRBV14 with TRBJ1-1; TRBD1 agrees at 7 bases. The CDR3 spans 13 residues. Germline V lookup: CDR1 SGHDN, CDR2 FVKESK. The V and J ends lost 5 bases and 8 bases, in that order; junction bases with no gene match: 8. The CDR3 loop is CASSKGTALEAFF. In DNA form, the CDR3 reads TGTGCCAGCAGCAAGGGGACAGCCTTGGAAGCTTTCTTT.

The gene calls are TRBV7-9 and TRBJ2-7, with 9 bases lining up with TRBD1. The length of the CDR3 is 15 residues. V lost 2 bases to trimming and J lost 5 bases; unmatched junction nucleotides: 7. The germline CDR1 and CDR2 sequences are SEHNR and FQNEAQ (reference sequence). CDR3 DNA: TGTGCCAGCAGCTTACCGGGACAGGGACTGAACGAGCAGTACTTC. Encoded protein: CASSLPGQGLNEQYF.

The V call is TRBV6-5, the J call TRBJ2-3, with D uncertain. The CDR3 loop spans 14 amino acids. V was clipped by 0 bases and J by 1 base, with 5 bases between them. Germline V lookup: CDR1 MNHEY, CDR2 SVGAGI. CDR3 residues: CASSYSVRTDTQYF. CDR3 bases: TGTGCCAGCAGTTACTCGGTCCGCACAGATACGCAGTATTTT.

V is TRBV5-1 and J is TRBJ1-4; 9 bases align to TRBD1. The CDR3 is 15 residues long. CDR1 SGHRS and CDR2 YFSETQ come from the germline V gene. The V and J ends lost 8 bases and 1 base, in that order; junction bases with no gene match: 6. The CDR3 DNA reads as TGCGCCAGTAACAGGGGGCGAGAAACTAATGAAAAACTGTTTTTT. Its protein product is CASNRGRETNEKLFF.

V is TRBV11-2 and J is TRBJ2-7, with D hard to call. V shed 0 bases and J shed 2 bases, with 8 bases lying between them. The germline V gene has CDR1 SGHAT and CDR2 FQNNGV. CDR3 length equals 14 residues. In DNA form, the CDR3 reads TGTGCCAGCAGCTTAGATCAAGGAACCTACGAGCAGTACTTC. This encodes CASSLDQGTYEQYF.

This clone was counted a single time. The V gene is TRBV6-5, the J gene TRBJ1-1; 9 bases align to TRBD1. The CDR3 loop spans 15 amino acids. Trimming removed 5 bases from V and 5 bases from J; junction bases left unmatched: 9. The V gene's germline CDR1 is MNHEY and CDR2 SVGAGI. The CDR3 loop reads CASSPDRGRWTEAFF. The CDR3 region has the DNA TGTGCCAGCAGTCCGGACAGGGGAAGGTGGACTGAAGCTTTCTTT.

This rearrangement joins TRBV7-9 to TRBJ2-2; 7 bases map to TRBD2. The J segment lost 8 bases and the V segment lost 1 base, leaving 7 bases of the junction unmatched. This CDR3 is 15 amino acids long. The germline V gene has CDR1 SEHNR and CDR2 FQNEAQ (reference sequence). The CDR3 spells CASSLVPAGSGELFF. The CDR3 DNA follows: TGTGCCAGCAGCTTAGTCCCAGCGGGGTCAGGGGAGCTGTTTTTT.

This chain uses TRBV6-5 with TRBJ1-2, with D unresolved. CDR3 length: 13 residues. CDR1 and CDR2 (germline): MNHEY, SVGAGI. V was clipped by 0 bases and J by 2 bases, with 4 bases between them. The CDR3 bases are TGTGCCAGCAGTTACTCTGCCAACTATGGCTACACCTTC. It specifies CASSYSANYGYTF.

The chain is built from TRBV10-2 and TRBJ1-1; a possible D gene is TRBD1 (5 bases). CDR3 size: 13 residues. Germline values: CDR1 WSHSY, CDR2 SAAADI. Trimming shortened V by 4 bases and J by 2 bases, and 8 bases separated the two germline ends. The CDR3 here is CASSGGGNTEAFF. The DNA of the CDR3 is TGCGCCAGCAGTGGCGGGGGAAACACTGAAGCTTTCTTT.

This clone was detected a few times. V and J are TRBV7-2 and TRBJ1-3; D perhaps matches TRBD1 (5 bases). This CDR3 is 13 amino acids long. V lost 5 bases and J 4 bases, leaving 9 bases between the germline ends. Looked up from germline, CDR1 is SGHTA and CDR2 is FQGNSA. The CDR3 nucleotides are TGTGCCAGCAGCAGGGGATACGGAAACACCATATATTTT. Translation: CASSRGYGNTIYF.

V gene TRBV5-4 combines with J gene TRBJ2-7, with 8 bases identical to TRBD2. CDR1 and CDR2 (germline): SGHNT, YYREEE (reference sequence). CDR3 length equals 14 residues. J gave up 2 bases and V 4 bases, and 5 bases lay outside the gene matches. CDR3 nucleotide sequence: TGTGCCAGCAGCCTCTCGGGGGGGACCTACGAGCAGTACTTC. Its protein is CASSLSGGTYEQYF. Together with reference TRBV5-4 and TRBJ2-7, the CDR3 gives the full variable domain: ETGVTQSPTHLIKTRGQQVTLRCSSQSGHNTVSWYQQALGQGPQFIFQYYREEENGRGNFPPRFSGLQFPNYSSELNVNALELDDSALYLCASSLSGGTYEQYFGPGTRLTVT.

This clone was counted only a few times. The V gene is TRBV28, the J gene TRBJ1-5; D may be TRBD1 (6 bases). Trimming shortened V by 6 bases and J by 15 bases, and 24 bases separated the two germline ends. In germline, CDR1 is MDHEN, CDR2 SYDVKM. This CDR3 has 14 amino acids. CDR3 sequence (DNA): TGTGCCAGCAGGGCCGGAACTGGACAGACAAGACGGCATTTT. Protein sequence: CASRAGTGQTRRHF. Full variable domain (rest looked up from reference TRBV28 and TRBJ1-5): DVKVTQSSRYLVKRTGEKVFLECVQDMDHENMFWYRQDPGLGLRLIYFSYDVKMKEKGDIPEGYSVSREKKERFSLILESASTNQTSMYLCASRAGTGQTRRHFGDGTRLSIL.

To note about this clone: Given a much more abundant clone one base away, this may be a read error. This CDR3 is also generated by other DNA sequences in the sample. For the CDR3, the DNA is TGTGCCAGCAGTTTAGGGGGAAGCAATCAGCCCCAGCATTTT. Its translation: CASSLGGSNQPQHF. The rearrangement uses TRBV27 and TRBJ1-5; D is possibly TRBD1 (5 bases). The V gene lost 2 bases and the J gene lost 1 base, with 6 bases spanning the gap. The CDR3 consists of 14 residues. Germline V CDR1 and CDR2: MNHEY, SMNVEV (reference sequence).

The chain uses TRBV10-3 and TRBJ2-7; TRBD1 agrees at 9 bases. Looked up from germline, CDR1 is ENHRY and CDR2 is SYGVKD. V gave up 6 bases and J gave up 1 base; unmatched junction bases: 4. This CDR3 region has 14 residues. CDR3 residues: CAIRADRGSYEQYF. The CDR3 region has the DNA TGTGCCATCAGGGCCGACAGGGGGTCCTACGAGCAGTACTTC.

The V and J genes are TRBV18 and TRBJ2-7; no reliable D call. The germline V gene has CDR1 KGHSH and CDR2 LQKENI. This CDR3 has 18 amino acids. The ends were cut back, 4 bases at V and 2 bases at J, with 24 bases in the middle. The CDR3 bases are TGTGCCAGCTCACTCACAACCTTAGGGCGGAAGGGCCCCTACGAGCAGTACTTC. Its protein product is CASSLTTLGRKGPYEQYF. Complete variable domain (other parts from reference TRBV18 and TRBJ2-7): NAGVMQNPRHLVRRRGQEARLRCSPMKGHSHVYWYRQLPEEGLKFMVYLQKENIIDESGMPKERFSAEFPKEGPSILRIQQVVRGDSAAYFCASSLTTLGRKGPYEQYFGPGTRLTVT.

The CDR3 here is CASSLGGGGETQYF. CDR3 DNA: TGTGCCAGCAGTTTAGGGGGGGGCGGCGAGACCCAGTACTTC. The chain carries TRBV28 and TRBJ2-5, with D maybe TRBD2 (7 bases). Deletions cut 2 bases from V and 5 bases from J, with 12 bases between. CDR3 size: 14 residues. Germline CDR1 reads MDHEN; CDR2 reads SYDVKM.

This chain connects TRBV6-5 to TRBJ1-2; D call uncertain. With 9 bases removed from V and 1 base from J, the gap between germline ends came to 6 bases. This CDR3 is built from 11 residues. Germline values: CDR1 MNHEY, CDR2 SVGAGI. The CDR3 sequence is CASSFNYGYTF. In nucleotides, the CDR3 is TGTGCCAGTTCCTTTAACTATGGCTACACCTTC.

The rearrangement links TRBV3-1 (or the pseudogene TRBV3-2) to TRBJ1-1; D gene unclear. The germline V gene has CDR1 LGHDT and CDR2 YNNKEL (reference sequence). Trimming took off 2 bases at V and 5 bases at J, with 12 bases between the two ends. The CDR3 is 14 residues long. CDR3 coding DNA: TGTGCCAGCAGCCAATTAATGGGATGGACTGAAGCTTTCTTT. Its protein is CASSQLMGWTEAFF.

The chain employs TRBV19 and TRBJ1-1; 8 nucleotides align to TRBD1. Trimming at V came to 5 bases and at J to 4 bases, leaving 12 bases not matched to a gene. Germline CDR1 is LNHDA and CDR2 is SQIVND (reference sequence). There are 16 residues in the CDR3. CDR3 nucleotides: TGTGCCAGTAGTTTTTCAGGGGGCCGGTTAGGCACTGAAGCTTTCTTT. Translated, it gives CASSFSGGRLGTEAFF.

This clone was counted once. The V gene is TRBV2, the J gene TRBJ2-6; 7 bases line up with TRBD1. With 5 bases clipped from V and 2 bases from J, the junction kept 9 bases outside the gene matches. Looked up from germline, CDR1 is SNHLY and CDR2 is FYNNEI. This CDR3 comprises 17 residues. CDR3 residues: CASSLQGKVPGANVLTF. The CDR3 nucleotides are TGTGCCAGCAGTCTACAGGGGAAAGTCCCTGGGGCCAACGTCCTGACTTTC.

V is TRBV2 and J is TRBJ1-3, with TRBD1 identical over 7 bases. Per the germline V gene, CDR1 is SNHLY and CDR2 is FYNNEI. This CDR3 is 15 amino acids long. J gave up 1 base and V 8 bases, and 8 bases lay outside the gene matches. The CDR3 DNA reads as TGTGCCAGCCGACCTCGACAGGGATCTGGAAACACCATATATTTT. Its protein product is CASRPRQGSGNTIYF.

Concerning this clone: Germline is not matched at one junction end, which may reflect a read error. This chain uses TRBV5-1 with TRBJ1-2; D may be TRBD1 (5 bases). Germline lookup yields CDR1 SGHRS and CDR2 YFSETQ. The CDR3 has 13 amino acids. CDR3 bases: TGCGCCAGCAGCTCTCAATGGGACTACGGCTACACCTTC. Protein: CASSSQWDYGYTF.

The rearrangement joins TRBV28 to TRBJ2-7; D possibly corresponds to TRBD2 (6 bases). Germline lookup yields CDR1 MDHEN and CDR2 SYDVKM. The CDR3 is made up of 12 amino acids. Trimming cost V 3 bases and J 7 bases, with 10 bases left between them. The DNA of the CDR3 is TGTGCCAGCAGTTTGTTAGCGGCGGAGCAGTACTTC. Translation: CASSLLAAEQYF.

The rearrangement links TRBV5-1 to TRBJ2-5; 7 bases agree with TRBD2. CDR1 SGHRS and CDR2 YFSETQ come from the germline V gene. Trimming cost V 0 bases and J 4 bases; bases outside gene matches: 6. The CDR3 has 15 residues. The CDR3 DNA sequence: TGCGCCAGCAGCTTGGCGGGGACTACCACAGAGACCCAGTACTTC. Its translation: CASSLAGTTTETQYF.

Worth noting for this clone: The junction does not match germline at one end; this may be a read error. The chain links TRBV12-3 or TRBV12-4 to TRBJ1-2; 8 bases line up with TRBD1. CDR3 length equals 12 residues. CDR3 sequence: CASTFGQGRSRF. As DNA, the CDR3 is TGTGCCAGCACGTTTGGACAGGGACGCTCTAGGTTC.